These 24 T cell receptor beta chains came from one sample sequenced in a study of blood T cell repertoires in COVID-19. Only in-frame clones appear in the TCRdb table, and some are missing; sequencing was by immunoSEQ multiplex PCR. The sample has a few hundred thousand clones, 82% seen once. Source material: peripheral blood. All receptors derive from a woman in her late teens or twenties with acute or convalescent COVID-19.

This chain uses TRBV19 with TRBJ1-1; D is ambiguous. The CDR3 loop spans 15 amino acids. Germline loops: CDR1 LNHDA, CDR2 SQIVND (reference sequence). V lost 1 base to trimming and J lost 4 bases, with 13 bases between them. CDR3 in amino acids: CASSIVRGRVTEAFF. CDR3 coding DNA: TGTGCCAGTAGTATAGTTCGGGGTCGTGTCACTGAAGCTTTCTTT.

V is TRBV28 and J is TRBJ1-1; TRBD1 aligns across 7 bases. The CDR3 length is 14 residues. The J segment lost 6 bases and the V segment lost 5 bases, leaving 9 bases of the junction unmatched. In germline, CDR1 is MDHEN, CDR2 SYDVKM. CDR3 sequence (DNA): TGTGCCAGCAGTCCTCCCATAAGGGGGCCTGAAGCTTTCTTT. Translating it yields CASSPPIRGPEAFF. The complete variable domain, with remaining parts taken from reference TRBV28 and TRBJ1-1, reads DVKVTQSSRYLVKRTGEKVFLECVQDMDHENMFWYRQDPGLGLRLIYFSYDVKMKEKGDIPEGYSVSREKKERFSLILESASTNQTSMYLCASSPPIRGPEAFFGQGTRLTVV.

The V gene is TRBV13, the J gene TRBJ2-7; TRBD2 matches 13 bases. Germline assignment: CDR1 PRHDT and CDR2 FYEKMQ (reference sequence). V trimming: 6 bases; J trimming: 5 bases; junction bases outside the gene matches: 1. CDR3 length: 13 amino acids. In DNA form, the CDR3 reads TGTGCCAGCAGAGGACTAGCGGGAGACGAGCAGTACTTC. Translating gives CASRGLAGDEQYF.

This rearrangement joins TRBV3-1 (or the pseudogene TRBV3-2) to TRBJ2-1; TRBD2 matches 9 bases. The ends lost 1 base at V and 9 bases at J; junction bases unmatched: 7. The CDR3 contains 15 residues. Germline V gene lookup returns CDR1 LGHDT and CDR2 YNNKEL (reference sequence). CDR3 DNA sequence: TGTGCCAGCAGCCAAGTAGCGGGAGTACACGGTGAGCAGTTCTTC. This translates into CASSQVAGVHGEQFF.

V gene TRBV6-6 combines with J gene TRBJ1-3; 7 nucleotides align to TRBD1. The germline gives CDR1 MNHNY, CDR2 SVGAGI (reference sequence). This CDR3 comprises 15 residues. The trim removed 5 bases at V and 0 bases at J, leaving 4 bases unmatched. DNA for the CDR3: TGTGCCAGCAGTGGTACAGGGGACTCTGGAAACACCATATATTTT. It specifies CASSGTGDSGNTIYF.

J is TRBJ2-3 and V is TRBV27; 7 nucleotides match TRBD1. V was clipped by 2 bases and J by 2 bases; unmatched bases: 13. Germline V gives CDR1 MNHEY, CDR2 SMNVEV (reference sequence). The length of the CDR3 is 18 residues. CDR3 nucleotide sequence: TGTGCCAGCAGTTTAAGGGGCGGACAGGAGACCCACACAGATACGCAGTATTTT. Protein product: CASSLRGGQETHTDTQYF.

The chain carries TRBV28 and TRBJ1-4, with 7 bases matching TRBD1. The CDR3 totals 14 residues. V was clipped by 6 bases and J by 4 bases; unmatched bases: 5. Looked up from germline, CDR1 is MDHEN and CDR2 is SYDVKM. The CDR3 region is CASRPRDSNEKLFF. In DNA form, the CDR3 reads TGTGCCAGCAGGCCACGGGACAGTAATGAAAAACTGTTTTTT.

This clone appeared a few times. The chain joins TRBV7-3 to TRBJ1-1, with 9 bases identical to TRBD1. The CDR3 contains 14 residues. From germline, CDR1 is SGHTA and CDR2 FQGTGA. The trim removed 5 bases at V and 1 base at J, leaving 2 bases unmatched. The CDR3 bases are TGTGCCAGCAGCCCGGGACAGGGGAACACTGAAGCTTTCTTT. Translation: CASSPGQGNTEAFF. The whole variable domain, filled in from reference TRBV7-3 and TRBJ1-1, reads GAGVSQTPSNKVTEKGKYVELRCDPISGHTALYWYRQSLGQGPEFLIYFQGTGAADDSGLPNDRFFAVRPEGSVSTLKIQRTERGDSAVYLCASSPGQGNTEAFFGQGTRLTVV.

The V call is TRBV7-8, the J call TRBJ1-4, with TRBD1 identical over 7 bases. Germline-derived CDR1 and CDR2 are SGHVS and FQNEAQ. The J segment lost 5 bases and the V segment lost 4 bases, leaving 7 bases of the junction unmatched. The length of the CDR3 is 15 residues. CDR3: CASSSRGTVNEKLFF. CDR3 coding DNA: TGTGCCAGCAGCTCGAGGGGGACAGTGAATGAAAAACTGTTTTTT.

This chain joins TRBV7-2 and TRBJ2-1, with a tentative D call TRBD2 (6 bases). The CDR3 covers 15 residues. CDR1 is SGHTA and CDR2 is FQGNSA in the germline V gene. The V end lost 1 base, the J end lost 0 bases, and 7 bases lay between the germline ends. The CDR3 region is CASSLDGSSYNEQFF. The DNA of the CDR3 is TGTGCCAGCAGCTTAGACGGGAGCTCCTACAATGAGCAGTTCTTC.

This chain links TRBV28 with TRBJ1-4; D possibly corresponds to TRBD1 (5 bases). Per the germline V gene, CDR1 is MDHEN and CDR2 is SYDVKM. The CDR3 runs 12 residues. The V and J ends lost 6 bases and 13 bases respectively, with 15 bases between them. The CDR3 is CASSSWRQSLFF. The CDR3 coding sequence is TGTGCCAGCAGCTCCTGGAGACAGTCACTGTTTTTT. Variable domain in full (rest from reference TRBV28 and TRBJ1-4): DVKVTQSSRYLVKRTGEKVFLECVQDMDHENMFWYRQDPGLGLRLIYFSYDVKMKEKGDIPEGYSVSREKKERFSLILESASTNQTSMYLCASSSWRQSLFFGSGTQLSVL.

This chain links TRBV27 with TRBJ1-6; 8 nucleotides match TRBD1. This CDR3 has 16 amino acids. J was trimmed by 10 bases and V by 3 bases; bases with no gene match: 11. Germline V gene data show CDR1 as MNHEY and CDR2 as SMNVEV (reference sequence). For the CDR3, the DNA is TGTGCCAGCAGTTTGATGGGACAGGTGGACGGATCACCCCTCCACTTT. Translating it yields CASSLMGQVDGSPLHF.

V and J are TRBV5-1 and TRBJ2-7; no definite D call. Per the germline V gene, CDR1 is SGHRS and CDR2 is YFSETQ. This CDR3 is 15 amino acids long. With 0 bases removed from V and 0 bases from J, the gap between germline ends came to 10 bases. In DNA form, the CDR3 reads TGCGCCAGCAGCTTGGATGTCGATAGCTCCTACGAGCAGTACTTC. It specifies CASSLDVDSSYEQYF. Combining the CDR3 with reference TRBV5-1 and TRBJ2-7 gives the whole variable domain KAGVTQTPRYLIKTRGQQVTLSCSPISGHRSVSWYQQTPGQGLQFLFEYFSETQRNKGNFPGRFSGRQFSNSRSEMNVSTLELGDSALYLCASSLDVDSSYEQYFGPGTRLTVT.

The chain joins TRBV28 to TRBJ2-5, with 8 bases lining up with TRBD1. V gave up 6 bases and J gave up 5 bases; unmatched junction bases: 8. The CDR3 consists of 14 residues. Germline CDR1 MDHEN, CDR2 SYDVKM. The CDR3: CASREDRGRETQYF. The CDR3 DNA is TGTGCCAGCAGAGAAGACAGGGGACGGGAGACCCAGTACTTC.

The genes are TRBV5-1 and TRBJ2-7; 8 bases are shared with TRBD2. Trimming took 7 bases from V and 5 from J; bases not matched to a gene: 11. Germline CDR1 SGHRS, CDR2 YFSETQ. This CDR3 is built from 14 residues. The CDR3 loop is CASGPGGSLDEQYF. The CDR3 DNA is TGCGCCAGCGGTCCGGGAGGGTCTTTAGACGAGCAGTACTTC.

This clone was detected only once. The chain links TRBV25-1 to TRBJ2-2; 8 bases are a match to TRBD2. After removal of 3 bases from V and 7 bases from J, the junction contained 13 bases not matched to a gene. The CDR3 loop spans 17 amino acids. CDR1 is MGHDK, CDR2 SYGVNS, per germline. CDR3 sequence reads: CASSEAYREGRGGELFF. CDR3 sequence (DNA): TGTGCCAGCAGTGAGGCTTATCGGGAGGGCCGCGGCGGGGAGCTGTTTTTT. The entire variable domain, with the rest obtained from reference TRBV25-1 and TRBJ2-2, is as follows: EADIYQTPRYLVIGTGKKITLECSQTMGHDKMYWYQQDPGMELHLIHYSYGVNSTEKGDLSSESTVSRIRTEHFPLTLESARPSHTSQYLCASSEAYREGRGGELFFGEGSRLTVL.

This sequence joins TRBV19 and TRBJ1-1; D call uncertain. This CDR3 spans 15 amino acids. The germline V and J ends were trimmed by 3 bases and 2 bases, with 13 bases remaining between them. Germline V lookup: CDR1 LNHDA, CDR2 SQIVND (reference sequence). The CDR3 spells CASSMSGRLNTEAFF. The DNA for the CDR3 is TGTGCCAGTAGTATGTCCGGGAGGCTTAACACTGAAGCTTTCTTT.

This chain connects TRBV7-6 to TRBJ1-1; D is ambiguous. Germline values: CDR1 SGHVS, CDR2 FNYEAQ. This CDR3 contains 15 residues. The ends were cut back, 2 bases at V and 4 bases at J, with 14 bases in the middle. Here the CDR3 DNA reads TGTGCCAGCAGCTTACAAGGGAGCCGTACCACTGAAGCTTTCTTT. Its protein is CASSLQGSRTTEAFF.

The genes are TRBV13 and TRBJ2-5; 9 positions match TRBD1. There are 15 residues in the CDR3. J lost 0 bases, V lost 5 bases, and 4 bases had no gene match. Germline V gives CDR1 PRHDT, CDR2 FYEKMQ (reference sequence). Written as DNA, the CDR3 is TGTGCCAGCAGCAACCGGGACAGGGACCAAGAGACCCAGTACTTC. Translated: CASSNRDRDQETQYF. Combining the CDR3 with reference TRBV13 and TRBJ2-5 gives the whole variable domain AAGVIQSPRHLIKEKRETATLKCYPIPRHDTVYWYQQGPGQDPQFLISFYEKMQSDKGSIPDRFSAQQFSDYHSELNMSSLELGDSALYFCASSNRDRDQETQYFGPGTRLLVL.

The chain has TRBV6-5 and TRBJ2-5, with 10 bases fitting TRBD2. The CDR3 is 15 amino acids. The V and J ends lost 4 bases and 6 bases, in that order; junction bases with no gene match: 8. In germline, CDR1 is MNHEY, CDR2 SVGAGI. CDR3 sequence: CASSLSGRAEQTQYF. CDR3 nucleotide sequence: TGTGCCAGCAGTTTAAGCGGGAGGGCCGAACAGACCCAGTACTTC.

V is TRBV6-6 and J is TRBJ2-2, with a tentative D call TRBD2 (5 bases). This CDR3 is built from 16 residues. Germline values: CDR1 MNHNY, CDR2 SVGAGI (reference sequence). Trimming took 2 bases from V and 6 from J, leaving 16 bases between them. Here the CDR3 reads CASSYPASFQAGELFF. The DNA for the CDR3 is TGTGCCAGCAGTTACCCTGCTAGCTTTCAAGCCGGGGAGCTGTTTTTT.

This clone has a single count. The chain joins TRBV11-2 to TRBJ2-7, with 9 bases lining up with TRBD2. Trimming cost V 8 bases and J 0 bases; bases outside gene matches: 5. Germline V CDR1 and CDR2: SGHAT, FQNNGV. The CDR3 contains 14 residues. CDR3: CASLTSGASYEQYF. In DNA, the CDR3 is TGTGCCAGCTTGACTAGCGGTGCCTCCTACGAGCAGTACTTC.

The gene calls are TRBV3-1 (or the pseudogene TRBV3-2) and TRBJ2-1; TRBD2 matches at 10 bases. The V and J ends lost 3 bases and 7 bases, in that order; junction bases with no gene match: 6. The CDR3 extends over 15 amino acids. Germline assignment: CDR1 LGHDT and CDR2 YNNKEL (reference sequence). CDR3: CASSHPLAGRNEQFF. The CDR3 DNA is TGTGCCAGCAGCCACCCACTAGCGGGAAGGAATGAGCAGTTCTTC.

The CDR3 nucleotides read TGCGCCAGCAGCTTGGTCTTTCGGGGGTCGACCAAAAACATTCAGTACTTC. As protein: CASSLVFRGSTKNIQYF. The V gene is TRBV5-1, the J gene TRBJ2-4, with D possibly matching TRBD2 (6 bases). Trimming pared 0 bases from V and 2 bases from J, leaving 15 bases between. The CDR3 totals 17 residues. Looked up from germline, CDR1 is SGHRS and CDR2 is YFSETQ.